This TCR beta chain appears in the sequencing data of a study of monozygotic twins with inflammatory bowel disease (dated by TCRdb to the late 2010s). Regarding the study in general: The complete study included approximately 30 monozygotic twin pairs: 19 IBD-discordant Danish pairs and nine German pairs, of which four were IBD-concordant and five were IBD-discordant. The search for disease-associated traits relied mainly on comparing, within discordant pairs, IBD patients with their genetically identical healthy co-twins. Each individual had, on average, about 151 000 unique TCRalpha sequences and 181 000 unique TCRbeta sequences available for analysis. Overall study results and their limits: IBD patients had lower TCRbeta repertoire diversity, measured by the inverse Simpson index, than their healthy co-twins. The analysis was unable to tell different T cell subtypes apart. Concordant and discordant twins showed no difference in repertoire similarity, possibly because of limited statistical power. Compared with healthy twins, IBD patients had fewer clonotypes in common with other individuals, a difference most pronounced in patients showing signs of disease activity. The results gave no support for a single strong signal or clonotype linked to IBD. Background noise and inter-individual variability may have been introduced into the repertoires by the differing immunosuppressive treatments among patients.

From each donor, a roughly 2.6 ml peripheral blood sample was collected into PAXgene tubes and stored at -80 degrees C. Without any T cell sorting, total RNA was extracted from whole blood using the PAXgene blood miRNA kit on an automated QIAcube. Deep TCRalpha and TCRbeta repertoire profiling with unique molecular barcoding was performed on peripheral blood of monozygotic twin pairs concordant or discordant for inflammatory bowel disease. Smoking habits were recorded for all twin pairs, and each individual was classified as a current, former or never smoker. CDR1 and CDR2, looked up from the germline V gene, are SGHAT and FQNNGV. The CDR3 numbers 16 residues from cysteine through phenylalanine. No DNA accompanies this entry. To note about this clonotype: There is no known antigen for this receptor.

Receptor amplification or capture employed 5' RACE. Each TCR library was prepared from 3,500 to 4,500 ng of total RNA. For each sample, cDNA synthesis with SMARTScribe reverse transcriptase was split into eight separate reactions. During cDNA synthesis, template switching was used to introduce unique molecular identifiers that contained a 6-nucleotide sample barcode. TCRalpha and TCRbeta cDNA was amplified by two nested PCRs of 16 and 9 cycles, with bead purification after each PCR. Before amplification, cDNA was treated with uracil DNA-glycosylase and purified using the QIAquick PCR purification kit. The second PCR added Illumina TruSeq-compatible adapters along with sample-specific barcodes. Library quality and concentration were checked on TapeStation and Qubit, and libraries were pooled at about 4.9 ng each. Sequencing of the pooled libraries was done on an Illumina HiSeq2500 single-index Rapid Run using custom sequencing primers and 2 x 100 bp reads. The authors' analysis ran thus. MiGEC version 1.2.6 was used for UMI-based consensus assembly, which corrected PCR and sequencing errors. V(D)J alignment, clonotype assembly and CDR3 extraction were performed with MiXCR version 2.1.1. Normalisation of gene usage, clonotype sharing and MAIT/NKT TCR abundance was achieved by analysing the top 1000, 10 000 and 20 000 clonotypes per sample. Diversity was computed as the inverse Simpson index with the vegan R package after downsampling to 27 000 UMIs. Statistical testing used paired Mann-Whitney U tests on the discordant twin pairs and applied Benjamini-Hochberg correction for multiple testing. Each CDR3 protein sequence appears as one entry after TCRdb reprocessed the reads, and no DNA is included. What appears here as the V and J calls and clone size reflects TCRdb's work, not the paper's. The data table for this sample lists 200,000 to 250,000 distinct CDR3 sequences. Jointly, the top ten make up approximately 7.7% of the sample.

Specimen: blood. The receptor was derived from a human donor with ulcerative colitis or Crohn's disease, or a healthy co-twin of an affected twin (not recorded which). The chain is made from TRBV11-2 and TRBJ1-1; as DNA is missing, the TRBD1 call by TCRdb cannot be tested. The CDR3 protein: CASSLDVQGVNTEAFF.